This entry lists 23 T cell receptor beta chains sequenced from one sample in a study of HIV-infected children after antiretroviral therapy interruption. Treatment indicated: PENTA 11 planned treatment interruption arm or continuous ART arm. A 3' RACE protocol on RNA, with unique molecular identifiers, produced the TCR library. TCRdb passed the 3' RACE reads through MiXCR, listing each CDR3 protein once. The sample carries some 38,000 distinct CDR3 sequences, just over 6.5% recorded once. The sequencing used CD45RA+ CD4+ T cells from PBMCs, pooled from several time points, collected from a donor given antiretroviral therapy, either interrupted or continuous. As to subset: naive CD4+ CD45RA+ CD45RO- T cells. The receptors shown here come from a pool of human donors with HIV.

This clonotype was seen ten or more times. The chain carries TRBV28 and TRBJ1-4; possibly TRBD1 for D (5 bases). V shed 3 bases and J shed 11 bases, with 16 bases lying between them. There are 14 residues in the CDR3. CDR1 is MDHEN and CDR2 is SYDVKM in the germline V gene. CDR3: CASSFMRGQGKLFF. The CDR3 coding sequence is TGTGCCAGCAGTTTCATGAGAGGACAAGGGAAACTGTTTTTT.

This clonotype was seen repeatedly, ten times or more. This rearrangement joins TRBV10-1 to TRBJ2-1; D not resolved. V was cut by 10 bases and J by 8 bases, with 21 bases left in between. This CDR3 has 14 residues. The germline V gene has CDR1 WNHNN and CDR2 SYGVQD (reference sequence). CDR3 region: CANPNRKDVHEQFF. CDR3 nucleotides: TGCGCCAACCCAAACAGAAAAGACGTACATGAGCAGTTCTTC.

This clonotype was picked up many times. The J gene is TRBJ1-6, the V gene TRBV7-2, with D unclear. The CDR3 is made up of 16 amino acids. Germline assignment: CDR1 SGHTA and CDR2 FQGNSA. Trimming took off 1 base at V and 7 bases at J, with 14 bases between the two ends. The CDR3 loop reads CASSLGISLFNSPLHF. The CDR3 DNA is TGTGCCAGCAGCTTAGGGATAAGTCTTTTCAATTCACCCCTCCACTTT.

This clonotype was counted ten times or more. This sequence joins TRBV28 and TRBJ2-3, with TRBD2 as a possible D gene (6 bases). This CDR3 is built from 15 residues. V was cut by 4 bases and J by 1 base, with 12 bases left in between. Germline loops: CDR1 MDHEN, CDR2 SYDVKM. This chain's CDR3 is CASSSAGQGTDTQYF. DNA for the CDR3: TGTGCCAGCAGTTCCGCGGGGCAGGGCACAGATACGCAGTATTTT.

There are many counts of this clonotype. This chain joins TRBV4-3 and TRBJ2-5, with D possibly being TRBD2 (6 bases). CDR3 length: 15 residues. V shed 0 bases and J shed 4 bases, with 12 bases lying between them. Germline V gene sequence: CDR1 LGHNA, CDR2 YSLEER. CDR3 DNA sequence: TGCGCCAGCAGCCAAGATTGGAGGGTTCGAGAGACCCAGTACTTC. It specifies CASSQDWRVRETQYF.

This clonotype was seen a handful of times. The V and J genes are TRBV12-3 or TRBV12-4 and TRBJ2-2; possible D gene TRBD2, 5 bases. There are 15 residues in the CDR3. Trimming stripped 8 bases from V and 4 bases from J, with 17 bases between. The CDR3 here is CASLGFGGGTGELFF. In DNA, the CDR3 is TGTGCCAGCTTGGGGTTTGGAGGAGGCACCGGGGAGCTGTTTTTT.

This clonotype was seen ten or more times. The chain combines TRBV5-5 with TRBJ2-3, with unresolved D. In germline, CDR1 is SGHKS, CDR2 YYEKEE (reference sequence). The V gene lost 5 bases and the J gene lost 6 bases, with 13 bases spanning the gap. This CDR3 is built from 13 residues. The CDR3, as DNA: TGTGCCAGCAGTTTCCCGGCGGTGGATACGCAGTATTTT. This codes for CASSFPAVDTQYF.

This clonotype showed up many times. This chain connects TRBV28 to TRBJ2-3; D remains unclear. This CDR3 comprises 12 residues. Trimming left V 2 bases short and J 6 bases short, with 6 bases between. The germline V gene encodes CDR1 MDHEN and CDR2 SYDVKM. CDR3 amino acids: CASSLEADTQYF. In nucleotides, the CDR3 is TGTGCCAGCAGTTTAGAGGCGGATACGCAGTATTTT.

The table lists this clonotype with a few counts. The chain has TRBV4-1 and TRBJ1-1; 9 bases line up with TRBD1. The germline V gene encodes CDR1 MGHRA and CDR2 YSYEKL. The CDR3 has 16 residues. Losses at the gene ends were 3 bases for V and 5 bases for J; bases not matched to a gene: 10. CDR3 DNA sequence: TGCGCCAGCAGCCAGATACTGGGACAGGGACCGACTGAAGCTTTCTTT. As protein: CASSQILGQGPTEAFF.

This clonotype was seen ten or more times. V gene TRBV5-1 combines with J gene TRBJ1-1; D call uncertain. V was shortened by 4 bases and J by 3 bases, with 16 bases between the two germline ends. The CDR3 has 15 residues. CDR1 is SGHRS and CDR2 is YFSETQ in the germline V gene. CDR3 coding DNA: TGCGCCAGCAGCCCATGGACCCTTGGGGACACTGAAGCTTTCTTT. It is translated as CASSPWTLGDTEAFF.

The sample holds many counts of this clonotype. V and J are TRBV10-3 and TRBJ1-1; D unclear. This CDR3 region has 14 residues. The V gene's germline CDR1 is ENHRY and CDR2 SYGVKD. Trimming removed 6 bases from V and 1 base from J, with 12 bases in between. This CDR3 is CAIRPLEENTEAFF. The CDR3 DNA sequence: TGTGCCATCAGGCCGCTTGAAGAGAACACTGAAGCTTTCTTT.

This clonotype was picked up many times. This chain links TRBV28 with TRBJ2-7; 7 bases map to TRBD2. With 6 bases clipped from V and 5 bases from J, the junction kept 16 bases outside the gene matches. The germline gives CDR1 MDHEN, CDR2 SYDVKM. The CDR3 sequence is 16 residues long. CDR3 region: CASSPPRGSSHNEQYF. The CDR3 DNA reads as TGTGCCAGCAGCCCCCCCCGCGGGAGCAGTCACAACGAGCAGTACTTC.

This clonotype was seen repeatedly, ten times or more. The chain recombines TRBV28 with TRBJ2-7; the D gene could be TRBD1 or TRBD2 (6 bases each). Trimming cost V 7 bases and J 0 bases, with 13 bases left between them. CDR1 and CDR2 from the germline V gene are MDHEN and SYDVKM. The CDR3 is 14 residues long. In DNA form, the CDR3 reads TGTGCCAGCACAGTAGGGGGGCCCTCCTACGAGCAGTACTTC. Translated, it gives CASTVGGPSYEQYF.

In its sample, this clonotype was seen many times. J is TRBJ2-1 and V is TRBV19; 13 nucleotides line up with TRBD2. Germline lookup yields CDR1 LNHDA and CDR2 SQIVND (reference sequence). This CDR3 region has 14 residues. The junction had 2 bases not matched to a gene; V was cut back by 5 bases and J by 7 bases. CDR3 region: CASSRTSGRNEQFF. The CDR3 coding sequence is TGTGCCAGTAGTCGGACTAGCGGGAGAAATGAGCAGTTCTTC.

At least ten counts were recorded for this clonotype. The rearrangement uses TRBV7-8 and TRBJ1-5, with D perhaps matching TRBD1 (6 bases). Trimming shortened V by 4 bases and J by 6 bases, and 19 bases separated the two germline ends. This CDR3 has 16 residues. Per the germline V gene, CDR1 is SGHVS and CDR2 is FQNEAQ. CDR3 nucleotide sequence: TGTGCCAGCAGCTGGTGGAGCAGGGGATCAGGTCAGCCCCAGCATTTT. The encoded protein is CASSWWSRGSGQPQHF.

This clonotype came up many times. The chain uses TRBV7-2 and TRBJ2-7, with TRBD2 identical over 12 bases. Germline-derived CDR1 and CDR2 are SGHTA and FQGNSA. There are 16 residues in the CDR3. V lost 5 bases and J lost 0; bases outside the gene matches: 5. Here the CDR3 DNA reads TGTGCCAGCAGCCCCAGACTAGCGGGGGCCTCCTACGAGCAGTACTTC. Amino acid sequence: CASSPRLAGASYEQYF.

This clonotype showed up many times. This chain uses TRBV7-8 with TRBJ1-2; D possibly corresponds to TRBD1 (5 bases). This CDR3 has 15 amino acids. The V gene's germline CDR1 is SGHVS and CDR2 FQNEAQ. Between the trimmed V and J ends, which lost 2 bases and 3 bases, there was a span of 13 bases. CDR3 DNA sequence: TGTGCCAGCAGCTTAAGGGACCCCCGGGACTATGGCTACACCTTC. It specifies CASSLRDPRDYGYTF.

This clonotype was detected ten times or more. Here the CDR3 DNA reads TGCGCCAGCAGTGACAACGGACAGGGGTATGGCTACACCTTC. It encodes CASSDNGQGYGYTF. This chain links TRBV10-2 with TRBJ1-2; 9 bases line up with TRBD1. This CDR3 region has 14 residues. Trimming cost V 3 bases and J 5 bases; bases outside gene matches: 4. Germline V gene sequence: CDR1 WSHSY, CDR2 SAAADI.

This clonotype was seen many times. The V gene is TRBV6-5, the J gene TRBJ2-7; the match to TRBD1 covers 7 bases. The CDR3 has 13 amino acids. Germline CDR1 reads MNHEY; CDR2 reads SVGAGI. V dropped 0 bases and J dropped 4; count of bases not matched to a gene: 0. CDR3 sequence: CASSYSTGYEQYF. The CDR3 DNA reads as TGTGCCAGCAGTTACTCGACAGGGTACGAGCAGTACTTC.

This clonotype was picked up many times. J is TRBJ1-2 and V is TRBV7-8; D is unclear. CDR1 and CDR2 (germline): SGHVS, FQNEAQ. This CDR3 region has 16 residues. The V end lost 6 bases, the J end lost 8 bases, and 25 bases lay between the germline ends. CDR3 sequence reads: CASSSSRWEPGEGYTF. In nucleotides, the CDR3 is TGTGCCAGCAGTTCGTCAAGATGGGAGCCTGGGGAAGGCTACACCTTC.

This clonotype occurred many times. The V and J genes are TRBV30 and TRBJ2-1; TRBD2 matches at 11 bases. V lost 8 bases and J lost 6; bases outside the gene matches: 9. Germline assignment: CDR1 GTSNPN and CDR2 SVGIG (reference sequence). The CDR3 runs 14 residues. This chain's CDR3 is CAILAGGPGNEQFF. CDR3 DNA sequence: TGTGCCATCTTAGCGGGGGGGCCGGGCAATGAGCAGTTCTTC. The full variable domain, with the rest looked up from reference TRBV30 and TRBJ2-1, is SQTIHQWPATLVQPVGSPLSLECTVEGTSNPNLYWYRQAAGRGLQLLFYSVGIGQISSEVPQNLSASRPQDRQFILSSKKLLLSDSGFYLCAILAGGPGNEQFFGPGTRLTVL.

This clonotype was picked up many times. The rearrangement joins TRBV20-1 to TRBJ1-3; D gene uncertain. Germline CDR1 DFQATT, CDR2 SNEGSKA (reference sequence). The V end lost 0 bases, the J end lost 0 bases, and 6 bases lay between the germline ends. The CDR3 length is 14 residues. CDR3 sequence reads: CSAREAGSGNTIYF. As DNA, the CDR3 is TGCAGTGCTAGAGAGGCAGGCTCTGGAAACACCATATATTTT.

This clonotype was seen repeatedly, ten times or more. The rearrangement links TRBV20-1 to TRBJ2-7; 14 bases agree with TRBD2. The CDR3 consists of 17 residues. V shed 3 bases and J 1 base; nucleotides not matched to a gene: 8. Germline CDR1 and CDR2: DFQATT and SNEGSKA (reference sequence). The CDR3: CSASPGLAGEGSYEQYF. DNA of the CDR3: TGCAGTGCTAGTCCGGGACTAGCGGGAGAGGGGTCCTACGAGCAGTACTTC.